One sample yielded the 16 T cell receptor beta chains listed below, sequenced in a study of CD8 T cells in ankylosing spondylitis. In TCRdb, the 5' RACE reads were re-called with MiXCR into one record per CDR3 protein. The sample records about 130,000 distinct CDR3 sequences, 6% to 8.5% being singletons. Sequencing was carried out using blood, either unsorted or a sorted T cell fraction (not recorded which). Receptors originate from a female donor with ankylosing spondylitis or in good health (not recorded which).

The table lists this clonotype with many counts. The V call is TRBV30, the J call TRBJ1-2, with a weak D call TRBD1 (6 bases). CDR3 length: 12 residues. Germline CDR1 and CDR2: GTSNPN and SVGIG (reference sequence). The ends were cut back, 6 bases at V and 8 bases at J, with 16 bases in the middle. The CDR3 sequence is CACPRRGPGYTF. The CDR3 DNA is TGTGCCTGTCCGCGGCGGGGGCCCGGCTACACCTTC. Full variable domain (outside the CDR3, taken from reference TRBV30 and TRBJ1-2): SQTIHQWPATLVQPVGSPLSLECTVEGTSNPNLYWYRQAAGRGLQLLFYSVGIGQISSEVPQNLSASRPQDRQFILSSKKLLLSDSGFYLCACPRRGPGYTFGSGTRLTVV.

The chain has TRBV12-3 or TRBV12-4 and TRBJ1-1; D call uncertain. Trimming took off 7 bases at V and 7 bases at J, with 16 bases between the two ends. CDR3 length equals 13 residues. The CDR3 DNA sequence: TGTGCCAGCAACAGACAACCCAAGGGTGAAGCTTTCTTT. Protein: CASNRQPKGEAFF.

There are many counts of this clonotype. The chain joins TRBV5-1 to TRBJ1-5; D may be TRBD1 (6 bases). This CDR3 is 16 amino acids long. Trimming left V 5 bases short and J 0 bases short, with 15 bases between. Germline CDR1 and CDR2: SGHRS and YFSETQ. The DNA of the CDR3 is TGCGCCAGCAGACCCGGGACACCTTATAGCAATCAGCCCCAGCATTTT. It is translated as CASRPGTPYSNQPQHF.

This clonotype has at least ten counts. This chain uses TRBV12-3 or TRBV12-4 with TRBJ2-7; unclear D gene. This CDR3 has 11 residues. With 3 bases removed from V and 7 bases from J, the gap between germline ends came to 7 bases. This CDR3 is CASSLAEEQYF. CDR3 DNA: TGTGCCAGCAGTTTGGCGGAAGAGCAGTACTTC.

This clonotype was detected many times. The chain joins TRBV5-1 to TRBJ1-1; D ambiguous. Germline loops: CDR1 SGHRS, CDR2 YFSETQ. V dropped 5 bases and J dropped 8 bases, with 13 bases sitting between them. There are 12 residues in the CDR3. CDR3 nucleotide sequence: TGCGCCAGCAGTTCCGGGTCCAGGGAAGCTTTCTTT. Amino acid sequence: CASSSGSREAFF.

Concerning this clonotype itself: With a much larger clone just one base away, this may be a read error. V and J are TRBV12-3 or TRBV12-4 and TRBJ1-1; possibly TRBD1 for D (5 bases). This CDR3 has 11 amino acids. CDR3 residues: CTSRHRGGAFF. CDR3 nucleotides: TGTACCAGCAGGCACCGGGGGGGAGCTTTCTTT.

This clonotype was recorded many times. The V gene is TRBV20-1, the J gene TRBJ2-3; the D is unclear. V was clipped by 0 bases and J by 3 bases, with 13 bases between them. Germline-derived CDR1 and CDR2 are DFQATT and SNEGSKA (reference sequence). This CDR3 region has 15 residues. The CDR3 loop reads CSARDFYGVTDTQYF. CDR3 sequence (DNA): TGCAGTGCTAGAGATTTTTATGGGGTTACAGATACGCAGTATTTT.

The V gene is TRBV7-2, the J gene TRBJ1-6; D uncertain. This CDR3 contains 13 residues. Trimming took 2 bases from V and 8 from J, leaving 7 bases between them. Germline-derived CDR1 and CDR2 are SGHTA and FQGNSA. The CDR3 here is CASSLFKDSPLHF. Here the CDR3 DNA reads TGTGCCAGCAGCTTATTTAAGGATTCACCCCTCCACTTT.

Many counts were recorded for this clonotype. This sequence joins TRBV20-1 and TRBJ2-1; 16 bases fit TRBD2. Germline assignment: CDR1 DFQATT and CDR2 SNEGSKA (reference sequence). V shed 6 bases, J shed 7 bases, and the junction held 6 bases outside the gene matches. This CDR3 is built from 15 residues. CDR3: CSAGTSGGAFNEQFF. Here the CDR3 DNA reads TGCAGTGCCGGGACTAGCGGGGGGGCGTTTAATGAGCAGTTCTTC.

The chain recombines TRBV20-1 with TRBJ2-7, with 7 positions matching TRBD2. The CDR3 totals 15 residues. The V gene's germline CDR1 is DFQATT and CDR2 SNEGSKA (reference sequence). The trim removed 0 bases at V and 1 base at J, leaving 6 bases unmatched. The CDR3 reads CSARDWGGGSYEQYF. CDR3 nucleotides: TGCAGTGCTAGAGATTGGGGGGGAGGGTCCTACGAGCAGTACTTC.

This clonotype was seen at least ten times. The genes are TRBV20-1 and TRBJ2-2; 7 positions agree with TRBD1. The CDR3 runs 15 residues. Germline V gene sequence: CDR1 DFQATT, CDR2 SNEGSKA (reference sequence). V gave up 3 bases and J gave up 6 bases; unmatched junction bases: 10. CDR3: CSASNVQGTAGELFF. The CDR3 region has the DNA TGCAGTGCTAGCAATGTACAGGGGACCGCCGGGGAGCTGTTTTTT.

In nucleotides, the CDR3 is TGTGCCAGCAGACAGGTCTACAGGGACGAGCAGTACTTC. The encoded protein is CASRQVYRDEQYF. The chain has TRBV6-2 or TRBV6-3 and TRBJ2-7; D might be TRBD1 (6 bases). Germline loops: CDR1 MNHEY, CDR2 SVGEGT. Trimming cost V 6 bases and J 5 bases, with 14 bases left between them. The length of the CDR3 is 13 residues.

This clonotype was recorded many times. The chain recombines TRBV12-3 or TRBV12-4 with TRBJ2-1; D is undetermined. V dropped 0 bases and J dropped 10 bases, with 13 bases sitting between them. This CDR3 region has 14 residues. The DNA of the CDR3 is TGTGCCAGCAGTTTAGCGTCCGAATGGGTGGAGCAGTTCTTC. This sequence encodes CASSLASEWVEQFF.

There are many counts of this clonotype. The J gene is TRBJ2-1, the V gene TRBV5-6, with a possible D match to TRBD1 (6 bases). The V end was cut by 1 base, the J end by 6 bases, with 8 bases between. This CDR3 is built from 13 residues. The germline CDR1 and CDR2 sequences are SGHDT and YYEEEE. The CDR3 DNA is TGTGCCAGCAGCTTGCAACAGGGCAATGAGCAGTTCTTC. Translation: CASSLQQGNEQFF.

Ten or more counts support this clonotype. V and J are TRBV18 and TRBJ2-3; D gene unclear. The CDR3 spans 16 residues. V dropped 8 bases and J dropped 0 bases, with 18 bases sitting between them. Germline V CDR1 and CDR2: KGHSH, LQKENI. This CDR3 reads CASPPQSGISTDTQYF. The CDR3 DNA sequence: TGTGCCAGCCCCCCGCAGAGTGGGATAAGCACAGATACGCAGTATTTT. The whole variable domain, filled in from reference TRBV18 and TRBJ2-3, reads NAGVMQNPRHLVRRRGQEARLRCSPMKGHSHVYWYRQLPEEGLKFMVYLQKENIIDESGMPKERFSAEFPKEGPSILRIQQVVRGDSAAYFCASPPQSGISTDTQYFGPGTRLTVL.

There are a few counts of this clonotype. The J gene is TRBJ2-7, the V gene TRBV5-1; tentative D call: TRBD2 (5 bases). CDR1 SGHRS and CDR2 YFSETQ come from the germline V gene. This CDR3 contains 14 residues. The V gene lost 0 bases and the J gene lost 2 bases, with 9 bases spanning the gap. The CDR3 sequence is CASSLAPGTYEQYF. The CDR3 nucleotides read TGCGCCAGCAGCTTGGCCCCCGGGACCTACGAGCAGTACTTC.